The 32 T cell receptor beta chains below were found in one sample sequenced in a study of OX40 agonist ivuxolimab in advanced cancers. Clones were sequenced by immunoSEQ multiplex PCR, and TCRdb holds only the in-frame ones, with some missing. The table has 150,000 to 190,000 clones, roughly 92% seen once. Material: CD4+ or CD8+ T cells sorted from blood, obtained in a trial of the OX40 agonist ivuxolimab. The receptors come from an adult with an advanced solid tumor such as melanoma, head and neck, liver or kidney cancer.

The rearrangement links TRBV7-2 to TRBJ1-1; a weak D match, TRBD1 (6 bases). The CDR3 is made up of 13 amino acids. CDR1 and CDR2 from the germline V gene are SGHTA and FQGNSA. V was clipped by 1 base and J by 8 bases, with 11 bases between them. As DNA, the CDR3 is TGTGCCAGCAGCTTAGACCAGGGGCTGGAAGCTTTCTTT. Translation gives CASSLDQGLEAFF.

The chain joins TRBV7-2 to TRBJ1-5, with D perhaps TRBD1 (5 bases). V was shortened by 4 bases and J by 6 bases, with 13 bases between the two germline ends. Germline-derived CDR1 and CDR2 are SGHTA and FQGNSA. This CDR3 has 14 residues. CDR3 sequence (DNA): TGTGCCAGCAGCTCGCAGGGTAGGGGTCAGCCCCAGCATTTT. It translates to CASSSQGRGQPQHF.

V usage is TRBV10-3 and J usage is TRBJ2-7, with D possibly being TRBD1 or TRBD2 (6 bases each). Germline V gene lookup returns CDR1 ENHRY and CDR2 SYGVKD. This CDR3 is built from 14 residues. The V and J ends lost 7 bases and 0 bases respectively, with 13 bases between them. This CDR3 is CAIKGGFNSYEQYF. The CDR3 nucleotides are TGTGCCATCAAGGGGGGATTCAACTCCTACGAGCAGTACTTC.

The rearrangement uses TRBV27 and TRBJ2-1, with D uncertain. Germline CDR1 is MNHEY and CDR2 is SMNVEV (reference sequence). The V end was cut by 2 bases, the J end by 4 bases, with 9 bases between. The CDR3 totals 14 residues. CDR3 protein: CASSLGQAYNEQFF. Here the CDR3 DNA reads TGTGCCAGCAGTTTAGGGCAGGCGTACAATGAGCAGTTCTTC.

CDR3 amino acids: CASSPGDREVLGYTF. The CDR3 DNA reads TGTGCCAGCTCACCAGGGGACAGGGAGGTTCTTGGCTACACCTTC. The chain is built from TRBV18 and TRBJ1-2; 9 bases fit TRBD1. Germline-derived CDR1 and CDR2 are KGHSH and LQKENI. Unmatched junction bases numbered 8, after V lost 2 bases and J lost 7 bases. The CDR3 totals 15 residues.

The table lists this clone with a count of one. This chain joins TRBV6-5 and TRBJ1-2, with D tentatively TRBD1 (6 bases). CDR1 and CDR2 from the germline V gene are MNHEY and SVGAGI. The length of the CDR3 is 13 residues. V gave up 5 bases and J gave up 5 bases, with 12 bases separating them. CDR3 protein: CASSVAGQYGYTF. Here the CDR3 DNA reads TGTGCCAGCAGTGTCGCTGGACAGTATGGCTACACCTTC.

J is TRBJ2-3 and V is TRBV7-9, with D possibly TRBD1 on 5 matching bases. CDR1 is SEHNR, CDR2 FQNEAQ, per germline (reference sequence). The CDR3 consists of 13 residues. V lost 1 base to trimming and J lost 8 bases, with 10 bases between them. CDR3 DNA sequence: TGTGCCAGCAGCTTAGACGGTGACAGTACGCAGTATTTT. Translated: CASSLDGDSTQYF.

The CDR3 DNA follows: TGTGCCAGCAGAAAAGGACTAGCGGGAGGGAGCACAGATACGCAGTATTTT. Translated, it gives CASRKGLAGGSTDTQYF. The V call is TRBV28, the J call TRBJ2-3; TRBD2 matches at 15 bases. Germline CDR1 MDHEN, CDR2 SYDVKM. This CDR3 has 17 amino acids. Trimming removed 6 bases from V and 0 bases from J; junction bases left unmatched: 4.

The gene calls are TRBV5-1 and TRBJ2-3; tentatively, D is TRBD1 (6 bases). With 4 bases removed from V and 9 bases from J, the gap between germline ends came to 12 bases. The CDR3 sequence is 12 residues long. CDR1 and CDR2 from the germline V gene are SGHRS and YFSETQ. CDR3 loop: CASSQETGTQYF. The CDR3 DNA follows: TGCGCCAGCAGCCAAGAGACAGGAACGCAGTATTTT.

The chain combines TRBV6-6 with TRBJ1-4; a possible D gene is TRBD1 (5 bases). Germline V lookup: CDR1 MNHNY, CDR2 SVGAGI (reference sequence). The CDR3 loop spans 12 amino acids. The ends were cut back, 5 bases at V and 12 bases at J, with 13 bases in the middle. The CDR3 loop is CASSTGRGELFF. In DNA form, the CDR3 reads TGTGCCAGCAGTACGGGCCGGGGGGAACTGTTTTTT.

The J gene is TRBJ2-5, the V gene TRBV9, with TRBD2 identical over 14 bases. The trim removed 3 bases at V and 2 bases at J, leaving 3 bases unmatched. The CDR3 loop spans 16 amino acids. Germline-derived CDR1 and CDR2 are SGDLS and YYNGEE. The CDR3 spells CASSATSGGAQETQYF. The CDR3 DNA sequence: TGTGCCAGCAGCGCGACTAGCGGGGGGGCACAAGAGACCCAGTACTTC.

The chain has TRBV7-9 and TRBJ1-1; 8 bases are a match to TRBD1. Losses at the gene ends were 7 bases for V and 0 bases for J; bases not matched to a gene: 13. CDR3 size: 17 residues. Germline loops: CDR1 SEHNR, CDR2 FQNEAQ (reference sequence). CDR3 DNA: TGTGCCAGCACCGAATCCGGGACAGGTCCTTTGAACACTGAAGCTTTCTTT. Amino acids: CASTESGTGPLNTEAFF.

This chain links TRBV10-3 with TRBJ2-4, with D possibly being TRBD1 (6 bases). V shed 11 bases and J shed 14 bases, with 22 bases lying between them. The CDR3 contains 12 residues. Germline CDR1 ENHRY, CDR2 SYGVKD. The CDR3 DNA follows: TGTGCCTCAGGGGAAGGCTCCCCTGGGGAGTACTTC. Translated, it gives CASGEGSPGEYF.

V usage is TRBV5-1 and J usage is TRBJ1-1; 10 nucleotides agree with TRBD1. V gave up 5 bases and J gave up 1 base; unmatched junction bases: 2. The CDR3 loop spans 14 amino acids. The germline CDR1 and CDR2 sequences are SGHRS and YFSETQ. For the CDR3, the DNA is TGCGCCAGCAGACGGGACAGGGGGAACACTGAAGCTTTCTTT. Its protein is CASRRDRGNTEAFF.

The genes are TRBV5-1 and TRBJ2-7, with 11 bases fitting TRBD2. V lost 4 bases to trimming and J lost 3 bases; unmatched junction nucleotides: 6. The CDR3 is 15 residues long. In germline, CDR1 is SGHRS, CDR2 YFSETQ. The CDR3 loop is CASSAGGLAVYEQYF. CDR3 coding DNA: TGCGCCAGCAGCGCGGGGGGACTAGCGGTCTACGAGCAGTACTTC.

CDR3 DNA sequence: TGTGCCAGCAGCCCTCCAGGGGGAAGGGAGACCCAGTACTTC. Translating it yields CASSPPGGRETQYF. This chain joins TRBV7-9 and TRBJ2-5; 7 bases match TRBD1. After removal of 5 bases from V and 5 bases from J, the junction contained 8 bases not matched to a gene. Germline V CDR1 and CDR2: SEHNR, FQNEAQ (reference sequence). The CDR3 is made up of 14 amino acids.

The gene calls are TRBV5-4 and TRBJ1-2, with TRBD1 matching over 7 bases. Trimming took 4 bases from V and 4 from J; bases not matched to a gene: 7. The length of the CDR3 is 14 residues. Germline CDR1 SGHNT, CDR2 YYREEE (reference sequence). The CDR3 here is CASSVSGTAYGYTF. The DNA for the CDR3 is TGTGCCAGCAGCGTCTCCGGGACAGCCTATGGCTACACCTTC.

The gene calls are TRBV6-1 and TRBJ1-1, with TRBD1 matching 7 bases. Germline loops: CDR1 MNHNS, CDR2 SASEGT. J lost 5 bases, V lost 2 bases, and 2 bases had no gene match. The CDR3 spans 13 residues. The CDR3 reads CASSERGPTEAFF. The CDR3 bases are TGTGCCAGCAGTGAAAGGGGGCCTACTGAAGCTTTCTTT.

Remarks on this clone: At one boundary the junction diverges from the germline segment, which might be a read error. This rearrangement joins TRBV11-2 to TRBJ2-7; 8 nucleotides line up with TRBD1. The CDR3 totals 15 residues. In germline, CDR1 is SGHAT, CDR2 FQNNGV. The DNA for the CDR3 is TGTGCCAGCAGCTTCGACAGGGGAAGGGATAGGGGTTTGCTCTTC. Translating it yields CASSFDRGRDRGLLF.

The genes are TRBV19 and TRBJ1-6; D is possibly TRBD1 (5 bases). Per the germline V gene, CDR1 is LNHDA and CDR2 is SQIVND (reference sequence). V was trimmed by 2 bases and J by 7 bases, leaving 12 bases between them. The CDR3 length is 15 residues. In nucleotides, the CDR3 is TGTGCCAGTAGTATACAAGGGACGTCGAATTCACCCCTCCACTTT. Residues: CASSIQGTSNSPLHF.

The genes are TRBV6-1 and TRBJ1-4; 10 bases map to TRBD1. The V gene end was trimmed by 4 bases and the J gene end by 5 bases; junction bases not matched to a gene: 13. The CDR3 contains 18 residues. Germline V gene sequence: CDR1 MNHNS, CDR2 SASEGT. In DNA form, the CDR3 reads TGTGCCAGCAGTGGCCGAACGGGACAGGGGAAATTAAATGAAAAACTGTTTTTT. It specifies CASSGRTGQGKLNEKLFF.

The rearrangement joins TRBV25-1 to TRBJ1-4; 7 bases map to TRBD1. The J segment lost 8 bases and the V segment lost 3 bases, leaving 9 bases of the junction unmatched. CDR1 and CDR2 from the germline V gene are MGHDK and SYGVNS. The CDR3 totals 15 residues. Here the CDR3 reads CASSDVSQGDEKLFF. The CDR3 region has the DNA TGTGCCAGCAGTGATGTGTCGCAGGGGGACGAAAAACTGTTTTTT.

This clone has just a few counts. The chain employs TRBV19 and TRBJ1-3; possible D gene TRBD1, 6 bases. The V and J ends lost 3 bases and 7 bases respectively, with 16 bases between them. CDR1 is LNHDA and CDR2 is SQIVND in the germline V gene (reference sequence). The CDR3 length is 15 residues. CDR3 nucleotides: TGTGCCAGTAGTATTGGTTCGGACAGAAGGAACACCATATATTTT. Translation gives CASSIGSDRRNTIYF.

The chain combines TRBV6-5 with TRBJ2-2; D is unresolved. Germline CDR1 and CDR2: MNHEY and SVGAGI. With 6 bases removed from V and 0 bases from J, the gap between germline ends came to 11 bases. The CDR3 is made up of 15 amino acids. CDR3 bases: TGTGCCAGCAGGGTTTGGACGGCGAACACCGGGGAGCTGTTTTTT. Translation gives CASRVWTANTGELFF.

The gene calls are TRBV6-5 and TRBJ2-7; D may match TRBD1 or TRBD2 (5 bases each). CDR3 length: 14 residues. Germline V gene data show CDR1 as MNHEY and CDR2 as SVGAGI. V shed 2 bases and J shed 0 bases, with 8 bases lying between them. CDR3 sequence: CASSYGTRSYEQYF. The CDR3 nucleotides read TGTGCCAGCAGTTACGGGACCCGCTCCTACGAGCAGTACTTC.

On this clone itself: The junction shows a germline mismatch at one end, possibly a read error. This sequence joins TRBV7-7 and TRBJ2-1; possible D gene TRBD2, 6 bases. The germline CDR1 and CDR2 sequences are SSHAT and FNYEAQ (reference sequence). This CDR3 comprises 13 residues. The CDR3 DNA reads as TGTGCTAGCAGCTCGGGACTCAGCGGTGAGCAGTTCTTC. It encodes CASSSGLSGEQFF.

The V gene is TRBV6-1, the J gene TRBJ2-7, with 9 bases identical to TRBD2. The CDR3 covers 15 residues. Germline V lookup: CDR1 MNHNS, CDR2 SASEGT. V gave up 6 bases and J gave up 7 bases; unmatched junction bases: 13. The CDR3 loop is CASRPYISGGWEQYF. CDR3 nucleotide sequence: TGTGCCAGCAGGCCGTATATTAGCGGGGGCTGGGAGCAGTACTTC.

This sequence joins TRBV19 and TRBJ2-3; D perhaps matches TRBD2 (5 bases). The V gene's germline CDR1 is LNHDA and CDR2 SQIVND (reference sequence). The germline V and J ends were trimmed by 7 bases and 5 bases, with 16 bases remaining between them. The CDR3 spans 14 residues. The CDR3 sequence is CASKAQVGRDTQYF. The CDR3 nucleotides read TGTGCCAGTAAGGCCCAGGTGGGGAGAGATACGCAGTATTTT.

J is TRBJ1-1 and V is TRBV28; no reliable D call. CDR1 and CDR2 (germline): MDHEN, SYDVKM. The CDR3 covers 14 residues. The CDR3 coding sequence is TGTATGGCACGGGAGCAGACACGGGACACTGAAGCTTTCTTT. It is translated as CMAREQTRDTEAFF. The full variable domain, in which reference TRBV28 and TRBJ1-1 provide the parts outside the CDR3, is DVKVTQSSRYLVKRTGEKVFLECVQDMDHENMFWYRQDPGLGLRLIYFSYDVKMKEKGDIPEGYSVSREKKERFSLILESASTNQTSMYLCMAREQTRDTEAFFGQGTRLTVV.

V usage is TRBV27 and J usage is TRBJ1-5; D is unresolved. V gave up 7 bases and J gave up 5 bases, with 12 bases separating them. The CDR3 is made up of 13 amino acids. Germline CDR1 is MNHEY and CDR2 is SMNVEV (reference sequence). CDR3 nucleotide sequence: TGTGCCAGCAACCCGGGCCGAGATCAGCCCCAGCATTTT. Translating it yields CASNPGRDQPQHF.

The gene calls are TRBV11-2 and TRBJ1-3; possibly TRBD1 for D (6 bases). V was pared by 5 bases and J by 7 bases, with 15 bases between. The CDR3 spans 14 residues. Per germline, CDR1 SGHAT and CDR2 FQNNGV. The CDR3 loop is CASSPWGARNTIYF. In nucleotides, the CDR3 is TGTGCCAGCAGCCCCTGGGGGGCGCGGAACACCATATATTTT.

The chain employs TRBV5-1 and TRBJ2-1; TRBD2 matches at 10 bases. This CDR3 spans 17 amino acids. Trimming removed 3 bases from V and 3 bases from J; junction bases left unmatched: 9. Germline loops: CDR1 SGHRS, CDR2 YFSETQ. The CDR3 loop is CASSSSLGLADYNEQFF. The CDR3 DNA sequence: TGCGCCAGCAGCTCCTCGCTCGGACTAGCGGACTACAATGAGCAGTTCTTC.